Following are 18 T cell receptor beta chains from one sample sequenced in a study of post-analysis software for immune sequencing data. Notes on the study in general: Four or five TRBV segments, including TRBV5-6, TRBV5-1 and TRBV20-1, were more frequent in patients than controls.

Included in the TCR beta cDNA libraries were unique molecular identifiers. MiXCR, run by TCRdb on the PCR reads, gives a single entry per CDR3 protein. The sample consists of about 820,000 distinct CDR3 sequences, approximately 53% of them appearing once. These receptors' targets are unknown. The sample was blood. The receptors derive from a girl aged 5-17 years with multiple sclerosis.

The rearrangement joins TRBV24-1 to TRBJ2-5; tentatively, D is TRBD1 (6 bases). This CDR3 spans 13 amino acids. Germline V lookup: CDR1 KGHDR, CDR2 SFDVKD. Between the trimmed V and J ends, which lost 4 bases and 11 bases, there was a span of 16 bases. CDR3 amino acids: CATSDLAGQQQYF. CDR3 nucleotides: TGTGCCACCAGTGACCTCGCCGGACAGCAGCAGTACTTC.

The J gene is TRBJ2-1, the V gene TRBV12-3 or TRBV12-4; no reliable D call. Trimming cost V 3 bases and J 10 bases, with 4 bases left between them. This CDR3 is built from 10 residues. The DNA of the CDR3 is TGTGCCAGCAGTTTTGGAGAGCAGTTCTTC. Its translation is CASSFGEQFF.

There are a few counts of this clonotype. V and J are TRBV29-1 and TRBJ1-2; D is uncertain. This CDR3 region has 14 residues. Germline V lookup: CDR1 SQVTM, CDR2 ANQGSEA. Trimming took 4 bases from V and 5 from J, leaving 17 bases between them. Here the CDR3 reads CSVVVGSLEYGYTF. Written as DNA, the CDR3 is TGCAGCGTTGTGGTAGGCAGCCTAGAGTATGGCTACACCTTC.

The chain links TRBV24-1 to TRBJ2-7, with TRBD1 as a possible D gene (6 bases). The CDR3 totals 16 residues. The germline V gene has CDR1 KGHDR and CDR2 SFDVKD. The V end lost 4 bases, the J end lost 1 base, and 16 bases lay between the germline ends. The CDR3 nucleotides read TGTGCCACCAGTGACAACCCCGGACAGAAATCCTACGAGCAGTACTTC. Translation gives CATSDNPGQKSYEQYF.

This clonotype was picked up a small number of times. This sequence joins TRBV2 and TRBJ1-5; D is unclear. The germline V gene encodes CDR1 SNHLY and CDR2 FYNNEI. Trimming left V 7 bases short and J 0 bases short, with 10 bases between. The length of the CDR3 is 14 residues. The CDR3 region is CASIQEYSNQPQHF. For the CDR3, the DNA is TGTGCCAGCATTCAGGAGTATAGCAATCAGCCCCAGCATTTT.

This clonotype has only a few counts. V gene TRBV5-1 combines with J gene TRBJ2-7; no reliable D call. V was pared by 4 bases and J by 5 bases, with 16 bases between. The germline V gene has CDR1 SGHRS and CDR2 YFSETQ. This CDR3 comprises 14 residues. DNA for the CDR3: TGCGCCAGCAGCGCGACCGGCCTCCCCCACGAGCAGTACTTC. Translating it yields CASSATGLPHEQYF. Full variable domain (remainder filled in from reference TRBV5-1 and TRBJ2-7): KAGVTQTPRYLIKTRGQQVTLSCSPISGHRSVSWYQQTPGQGLQFLFEYFSETQRNKGNFPGRFSGRQFSNSRSEMNVSTLELGDSALYLCASSATGLPHEQYFGPGTRLTVT.

The V call is TRBV6-5, the J call TRBJ2-7, with 11 nucleotides matching TRBD1. The germline V gene encodes CDR1 MNHEY and CDR2 SVGAGI. J lost 4 bases, V lost 1 base, and 6 bases had no gene match. This CDR3 is 16 amino acids long. The CDR3 reads CASSYLPGQGGYEQYF. The CDR3 DNA reads as TGTGCCAGCAGTTACTTACCGGGACAGGGGGGGTACGAGCAGTACTTC.

The V and J genes are TRBV20-1 and TRBJ2-7; TRBD1 might be the D (5 bases). The CDR3 runs to 16 residues. Trimming took off 1 base at V and 4 bases at J, with 20 bases between the two ends. Germline values: CDR1 DFQATT, CDR2 SNEGSKA (reference sequence). CDR3 loop: CSARGAPKGYSYEQYF. In DNA, the CDR3 is TGCAGTGCTAGAGGCGCACCTAAGGGGTACTCATACGAGCAGTACTTC.

V and J are TRBV7-9 and TRBJ2-7; tentatively, D is TRBD2 (6 bases). With 6 bases removed from V and 2 bases from J, the gap between germline ends came to 20 bases. CDR1 is SEHNR, CDR2 FQNEAQ, per germline (reference sequence). This CDR3 spans 16 amino acids. In DNA form, the CDR3 reads TGTGCCAGCAGACCCCGGGACTCCACGGCGGCCTACGAGCAGTACTTC. It encodes CASRPRDSTAAYEQYF.

Note on this clonotype: Germline is not matched at one junction end, which may reflect a read error. CDR3 region: CAGSPPGQNYGYTF. As DNA, the CDR3 is TGTGCCGGCAGCCCCCCGGGACAGAACTATGGCTACACCTTC. The chain couples TRBV6-6 to TRBJ1-2; 7 bases line up with TRBD1. Germline CDR1 MNHNY, CDR2 SVGAGI (reference sequence). The CDR3 loop spans 14 amino acids.

The CDR3 loop reads CASRQTSGPYNEQFF. DNA of the CDR3: TGTGCCAGCAGACAAACTAGCGGGCCCTACAATGAGCAGTTCTTC. The genes are TRBV2 and TRBJ2-1; 9 positions match TRBD2. V shed 6 bases and J 2 bases; nucleotides not matched to a gene: 5. Germline V CDR1 and CDR2: SNHLY, FYNNEI. CDR3 size: 15 residues.

The chain recombines TRBV9 with TRBJ2-1, with 9 nucleotides matching TRBD2. J lost 5 bases, V lost 0 bases, and 12 bases had no gene match. CDR3 length: 18 amino acids. Germline loops: CDR1 SGDLS, CDR2 YYNGEE. DNA of the CDR3: TGTGCCAGCAGCGTAGTAGGTATAGGGACTAGCAGACACAATGAGCAGTTCTTC. This gives the protein CASSVVGIGTSRHNEQFF.

This clonotype was counted only a few times. V and J are TRBV12-3 or TRBV12-4 and TRBJ1-6; no reliable D call. This CDR3 contains 16 residues. V was clipped by 8 bases and J by 9 bases, with 23 bases between them. The CDR3 loop is CASDTMPLAGGSPLHF. CDR3 nucleotides: TGTGCCAGCGACACGATGCCCCTCGCGGGAGGTTCACCCCTCCACTTT.

The chain is built from TRBV6-1 and TRBJ1-1, with D unclear. Germline-derived CDR1 and CDR2 are MNHNS and SASEGT. Trimming stripped 6 bases from V and 3 bases from J, with 23 bases between. The CDR3 extends over 17 amino acids. The CDR3 sequence is CASRPLGSEEGYTEAFF. CDR3 nucleotides: TGTGCCAGCAGGCCTTTGGGCAGCGAGGAAGGTTACACTGAAGCTTTCTTT.

This clonotype was observed a few times. The V gene is TRBV7-9, the J gene TRBJ1-6; D unclear. The CDR3 length is 16 residues. Trimming shortened V by 5 bases and J by 8 bases, and 19 bases separated the two germline ends. Germline CDR1 SEHNR, CDR2 FQNEAQ (reference sequence). CDR3 DNA sequence: TGTGCCAGCAGCCCCAGTCGAGGAAGTGGTGATTCACCCCTCCACTTT. Residues: CASSPSRGSGDSPLHF.

J is TRBJ2-1 and V is TRBV20-1; TRBD2 aligns across 11 bases. From germline, CDR1 is DFQATT and CDR2 SNEGSKA (reference sequence). Losses at the gene ends were 6 bases for V and 1 base for J; bases not matched to a gene: 8. This CDR3 is built from 16 residues. CDR3: CSAIASGRQSYNEQFF. The CDR3 nucleotides read TGCAGTGCCATCGCTAGCGGGAGGCAATCCTACAATGAGCAGTTCTTC.

The V call is TRBV27, the J call TRBJ1-2; TRBD1 matches 8 bases. With 7 bases clipped from V and 5 bases from J, the junction kept 9 bases outside the gene matches. The germline V gene has CDR1 MNHEY and CDR2 SMNVEV (reference sequence). The length of the CDR3 is 14 residues. CDR3 amino acids: CASKPGQVLYGYTF. In DNA, the CDR3 is TGTGCCAGCAAACCGGGACAGGTGCTGTATGGCTACACCTTC.

V gene TRBV7-9 combines with J gene TRBJ2-7; 7 nucleotides align to TRBD2. Germline V gene sequence: CDR1 SEHNR, CDR2 FQNEAQ (reference sequence). The CDR3 is 15 residues long. The J segment lost 4 bases and the V segment lost 4 bases, leaving 10 bases of the junction unmatched. CDR3 sequence: CASSSTGTMRYEQYF. CDR3 coding DNA: TGTGCCAGCAGCTCAACCGGGACTATGAGATACGAGCAGTACTTC.